What follows is one TCR beta chain and its context. Participants spanned ages roughly 18 to 90 years and resided in around 25 US areas. Which cohort a participant joined came from the clinical history participants gave. Cohort 3 donors were reported recovered after two negative PCRs, clearance, or symptom resolution. This table comes from immunoSEQ multiplex PCR, and its TCRdb copy is limited to in-frame clones, with some not included. The sample gives about 480,000 clones, roughly 90% of which show up once; 1.5% to 2% is in the top ten. Germline CDR1 is LGHNA and CDR2 is YNFKEQ. The CDR3 has 21 residues. V was pared by 3 bases and J by 2 bases, with 15 bases of the junction left unmatched. The sample comes from a study of blood T cell repertoires in COVID-19. Study context: Acute and convalescent COVID-19 specimens originated in the United States, Italy and Spain.

This chain uses TRBV4-2 with TRBJ2-1; 14 bases fit TRBD2. The sequence came from a woman between 40 and 50 years old who had recovered from COVID-19. The source material was PBMCs or T cells enriched from blood (not recorded which). CDR3 coding DNA: TGTGCCAGCAGCCAGGACCAGGCGGGACTAGCGGGAGCCACTGCCTACAATGAGCAGTTCTTC. Translated, it gives CASSQDQAGLAGATAYNEQFF.